These 15 T cell receptor beta chains were sequenced from one sample in a study of lymphopenia after photon versus proton radiotherapy. Using immunoSEQ multiplex PCR, the repertoire was profiled, and TCRdb retains in-frame clones only, with some absent. The sample shows 75,000 or so clones, about 83% of them seen only once. The material sequenced was peripheral blood, taken from a patient treated with proton-based radiotherapy. The receptors originated from a man aged 55 to 70 with pancreatic cancer.

The genes are TRBV28 and TRBJ1-1, with TRBD1 identical over 7 bases. The CDR3 has 13 amino acids. The J segment lost 5 bases and the V segment lost 6 bases, leaving 6 bases of the junction unmatched. Germline CDR1 MDHEN, CDR2 SYDVKM. The CDR3, as DNA: TGTGCCAGCAGCCGACAGGGAATAACTGAAGCTTTCTTT. Translated, it gives CASSRQGITEAFF.

This sequence joins TRBV27 and TRBJ2-7; D is undetermined. The germline CDR1 and CDR2 sequences are MNHEY and SMNVEV (reference sequence). V was cut by 6 bases and J by 1 base, with 7 bases left in between. The CDR3 is 12 residues long. In DNA form, the CDR3 reads TGTGCCAGCAGCCCCGGGTCCTACGAGCAGTACTTC. This encodes CASSPGSYEQYF.

This clone was seen a few times. The CDR3 loop reads CASSPQQGGGYTF. DNA of the CDR3: TGTGCCAGCTCACCACAACAGGGTGGGGGCTACACCTTC. The chain joins TRBV18 to TRBJ1-2; tentative D call: TRBD1 (6 bases). V was pared by 1 base and J by 8 bases, with 11 bases between. Germline CDR1 is KGHSH and CDR2 is LQKENI. CDR3 length equals 13 residues.

V usage is TRBV4-1 and J usage is TRBJ2-5; 7 bases align to TRBD1. The CDR3 is made up of 17 amino acids. Germline assignment: CDR1 MGHRA and CDR2 YSYEKL. V lost 4 bases to trimming and J lost 1 base; unmatched junction nucleotides: 12. The CDR3 loop is CASSLTVNSGGQETQYF. The CDR3 nucleotides are TGCGCCAGCAGCCTAACCGTTAACTCAGGGGGCCAAGAGACCCAGTACTTC.

The chain recombines TRBV28 with TRBJ2-2, with 13 bases matching TRBD2. Germline CDR1 reads MDHEN; CDR2 reads SYDVKM. V lost 6 bases, J lost 4 bases, and 8 bases stayed unmatched. The CDR3 consists of 17 residues. CDR3 DNA: TGTGCCAGCAGGTTACGACTAGCGGGAGGACTCACCGGGGAGCTGTTTTTT. Encoded protein: CASRLRLAGGLTGELFF.

The rearrangement uses TRBV19 and TRBJ2-7; 8 nucleotides line up with TRBD1. Looked up from germline, CDR1 is LNHDA and CDR2 is SQIVND (reference sequence). This CDR3 comprises 16 residues. The junction had 7 bases not matched to a gene; V was cut back by 3 bases and J by 0 bases. CDR3 bases: TGTGCCAGTAGTATTGGGGGGACAGGACACTCCTACGAGCAGTACTTC. The encoded protein is CASSIGGTGHSYEQYF.

The chain uses TRBV5-5 and TRBJ2-4, with a possible D match to TRBD1 (6 bases). Trimming shortened V by 3 bases and J by 1 base, and 14 bases separated the two germline ends. The CDR3 contains 16 residues. CDR1 and CDR2 from the germline V gene are SGHKS and YYEKEE (reference sequence). CDR3 sequence: CASSSPGQYAKNIQYF. The DNA for the CDR3 is TGTGCCAGCAGCTCTCCGGGACAATATGCCAAAAACATTCAGTACTTC.

This clone was seen a few times. This chain connects TRBV7-9 to TRBJ1-1, with no clear D. Trimming removed 1 base from V and 6 bases from J, with 21 bases in between. The CDR3 length is 17 residues. The germline V gene encodes CDR1 SEHNR and CDR2 FQNEAQ (reference sequence). Here the CDR3 DNA reads TGTGCCAGCAGCTTAGGGGGTTCACCCGGTCGTGTGGCTGAAGCTTTCTTT. Encoded protein: CASSLGGSPGRVAEAFF.

The chain has TRBV5-6 and TRBJ1-5, with no clear D. Germline V lookup: CDR1 SGHDT, CDR2 YYEEEE. This CDR3 has 14 amino acids. The V and J ends lost 6 bases and 0 bases respectively, with 10 bases between them. Here the CDR3 reads CASIRANSNQPQHF. DNA of the CDR3: TGTGCCAGCATTCGCGCTAATAGCAATCAGCCCCAGCATTTT.

Concerning this clone itself: Distinct nucleotide sequences in the sample also encode this CDR3. This chain connects TRBV28 to TRBJ2-2; no definite D call. CDR1 and CDR2 from the germline V gene are MDHEN and SYDVKM. This CDR3 spans 12 amino acids. Trimming took 3 bases from V and 5 from J, leaving 4 bases between them. The DNA of the CDR3 is TGTGCCAGCAGTTTGGGGACCGGGGAGCTGTTTTTT. Its protein product is CASSLGTGELFF. Full variable domain (outside the CDR3, taken from reference TRBV28 and TRBJ2-2): DVKVTQSSRYLVKRTGEKVFLECVQDMDHENMFWYRQDPGLGLRLIYFSYDVKMKEKGDIPEGYSVSREKKERFSLILESASTNQTSMYLCASSLGTGELFFGEGSRLTVL.

This chain connects TRBV7-2 to TRBJ2-5; TRBD1 aligns across 8 bases. The CDR3 is 15 residues long. Losses at the gene ends were 4 bases for V and 4 bases for J; bases not matched to a gene: 8. Germline values: CDR1 SGHTA, CDR2 FQGNSA. For the CDR3, the DNA is TGTGCCAGCAGCTCGGACAGGGCCACCCTAGAGACCCAGTACTTC. Amino acids: CASSSDRATLETQYF.

The rearrangement links TRBV7-8 to TRBJ2-1; no reliable D call. The germline V gene encodes CDR1 SGHVS and CDR2 FQNEAQ. The V gene lost 5 bases and the J gene lost 3 bases, with 8 bases spanning the gap. The CDR3 is made up of 13 amino acids. CDR3 sequence reads: CASSMASYNEQFF. In nucleotides, the CDR3 is TGTGCCAGCAGCATGGCGAGCTACAATGAGCAGTTCTTC.

The V and J genes are TRBV5-4 and TRBJ1-6; D is uncertain. V lost 4 bases and J 5 bases, leaving 10 bases between the germline ends. Per germline, CDR1 SGHNT and CDR2 YYREEE (reference sequence). This CDR3 has 14 residues. CDR3 DNA: TGTGCCAGCAGCCCCGGGAGGAATAATTCACCCCTCCACTTT. This encodes CASSPGRNNSPLHF.

V is TRBV28 and J is TRBJ2-5; 9 bases fit TRBD1. Germline V gene lookup returns CDR1 MDHEN and CDR2 SYDVKM. J gave up 7 bases and V 5 bases, and 11 bases lay outside the gene matches. The CDR3 contains 15 residues. The CDR3: CASSRYSGTGRTQYF. In DNA form, the CDR3 reads TGTGCCAGCAGTAGGTACTCCGGGACAGGGAGGACCCAGTACTTC. The full variable domain, rest sourced from reference TRBV28 and TRBJ2-5, is DVKVTQSSRYLVKRTGEKVFLECVQDMDHENMFWYRQDPGLGLRLIYFSYDVKMKEKGDIPEGYSVSREKKERFSLILESASTNQTSMYLCASSRYSGTGRTQYFGPGTRLLVL.

This clone was picked up one time. The J gene is TRBJ2-1, the V gene TRBV7-6; the D call may be TRBD1 or TRBD2 (6 bases each). Germline CDR1 and CDR2: SGHVS and FNYEAQ. The CDR3 has 16 residues. The germline V and J ends were trimmed by 5 bases and 3 bases, with 17 bases remaining between them. The CDR3 protein is CASSAEGGINYNEQFF. The CDR3 DNA is TGTGCCAGCAGCGCGGAGGGGGGAATCAACTACAATGAGCAGTTCTTC.